This T cell receptor beta chain was obtained from a study of beta chain features in type 1 diabetes. Points from the study as a whole: The VDJ junctions of type 1 diabetes patients carried fewer insertions and more deletions. Moderately but significantly shorter TCRB CDR3s were found in Type 1 diabetes patients in all four CD4+ subsets.

Since all of the isolated RNA was reverse transcribed, expressed TCRB transcripts were what got sequenced. This table comes from immunoSEQ multiplex PCR, and its TCRdb copy is limited to in-frame clones, with some not included. In the table there are 680,000 or so clones, roughly 16% of which are singletons. This clone was found a few times. Its specificity is not known. In all sorted populations, purity surpassed 95%. Trimming left V 5 bases short and J 4 bases short, with 13 bases between. Germline-derived CDR1 and CDR2 are SGHTA and FQGNSA. The CDR3 sequence is 14 residues long. V and J are TRBV7-2 and TRBJ2-3, with D possibly being TRBD1 (6 bases). Material: naive CD4+ T cells from blood. The clonotype comes from a man aged 18 to 30 in good health. CDR3 region: CASSLGRGSDTQYF. The DNA of the CDR3 is TGTGCCAGCAGCCTAGGCAGGGGTTCAGATACGCAGTATTTT.